This TCR beta chain derives from a study of cytomegalovirus exposure and HLA in healthy donors. Primers for the PCR totalled 60 Vbeta and 13 Jbeta. Sequencing was performed with immunoSEQ multiplex PCR; in TCRdb, only in-frame clones are kept and a portion is missing. The sample has 150,000 or so clones; around 75% are singletons. CDR1 is SEHNR, CDR2 FQNEAQ, per germline (reference sequence). There are 16 residues in the CDR3. For this clone: One end of the junction is discordant with germline, which a read error may explain.

The sample was PBMCs. The chain uses TRBV7-9 and TRBJ1-1, with 7 bases aligning to TRBD1. The sequence derives from a man between 18 and 29 years old in good health and CMV-seropositive. In DNA, the CDR3 is TGTTCCAGCAGCTTACGAACAGGACAGGAGGGGACTGAAGCTTTCTTT. Its translation is CSSSLRTGQEGTEAFF.